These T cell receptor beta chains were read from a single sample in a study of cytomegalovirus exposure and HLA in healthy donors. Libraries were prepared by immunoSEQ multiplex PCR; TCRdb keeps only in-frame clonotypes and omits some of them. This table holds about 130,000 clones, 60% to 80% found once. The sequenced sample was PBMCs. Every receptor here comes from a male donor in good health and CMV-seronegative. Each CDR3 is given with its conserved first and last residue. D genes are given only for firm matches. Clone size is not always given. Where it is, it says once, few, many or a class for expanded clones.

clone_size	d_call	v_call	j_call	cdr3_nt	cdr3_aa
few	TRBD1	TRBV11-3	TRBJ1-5	TGTGCCAGCAGCTTAGGACAGGGGGAGGATCAGCCCCAGCATTTT	CASSLGQGEDQPQHF
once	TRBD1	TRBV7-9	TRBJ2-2	TGTGCCAAGACCGGGACAGAGAACACCGGGGAGCTGTTTTTT	CAKTGTENTGELFF
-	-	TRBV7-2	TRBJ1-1	TGTGCCAGCAGCTTAAATTATTACAGCCCTGTCGGAGGTGTTTTCTTT	CASSLNYYSPVGGVFF
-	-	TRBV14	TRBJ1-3	TGTGCCAGCAGCCAAACAGGCTCTGGAAACACCATATATTTT	CASSQTGSGNTIYF
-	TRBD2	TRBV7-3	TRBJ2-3	TGTGCCAGCAGCTTAGGAGCGGGGGCGGATATAGCGCAGTATTTT	CASSLGAGADIAQYF
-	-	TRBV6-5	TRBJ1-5	TGTGCCAGCAGTCAATCTTTTGAGGCTCAGCCCCAGCATTTT	CASSQSFEAQPQHF
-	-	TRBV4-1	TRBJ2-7	TGCGCCAGCAGCCAGCAGGGGTCCAGCTCCTACGAGCAGTACTTC	CASSQQGSSSYEQYF
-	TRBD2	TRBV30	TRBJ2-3	TGTGCCTGGAGTGAGGTCGGGGGGGCCTCAGATACGCAGTATTTT	CAWSEVGGASDTQYF
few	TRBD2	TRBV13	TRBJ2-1	TGTGCCAGCAGATATCGGGGGGTCAATGAGCAGTTCTTC	CASRYRGVNEQFF
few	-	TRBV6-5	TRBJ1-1	TGTGCCAGCAGTTATCCGCGGGGCACTGAAGCTTTCTTT	CASSYPRGTEAFF
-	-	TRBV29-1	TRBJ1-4	TGCAGCGTTGCCCCCCAGGGGAGGGGTGAAAAACTGTTTTTT	CSVAPQGRGEKLFF
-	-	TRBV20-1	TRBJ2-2	TGCAGTGCTATGAGGGCCGGGGAGCTGTTTTTT	CSAMRAGELFF
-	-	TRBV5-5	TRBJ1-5	TGTGCCAGCAGCTGGGAACAGGGTCCGGATCAGCCCCAGCATTTT	CASSWEQGPDQPQHF
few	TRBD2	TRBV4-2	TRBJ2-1	TGTGCCAGCAGCCAGGCTAGCGGGGGTTCCTACAATGAGCAGTTCTTC	CASSQASGGSYNEQFF
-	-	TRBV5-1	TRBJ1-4	TGCGCCAGCAGCTTAGCGGGGAAGGAAGTAAAACTGTTTTTT	CASSLAGKEVKLFF
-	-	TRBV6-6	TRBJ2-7	TGTGCCAGCAAATCAACCTACGAGCAGTACTTC	CASKSTYEQYF
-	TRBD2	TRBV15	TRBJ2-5	TGTGCCACCAGCACCTGGGGTAGCGGGGGTCAAGAGACCCAGTACTTC	CATSTWGSGGQETQYF
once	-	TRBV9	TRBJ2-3	TGTGCCAGCAGCGCGGGGGTTGCTAGCGGCACAGATACGCAGTATTTT	CASSAGVASGTDTQYF
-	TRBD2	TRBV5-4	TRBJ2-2	TGTGCCAGCAGCTTACCGGGGGGGCCGAACACCGGGGAGCTGTTTTTT	CASSLPGGPNTGELFF
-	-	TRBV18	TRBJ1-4	TGTGCCAGCTCACCTTCCGTGGCCCATGGTGAAAAACTGTTTTTT	CASSPSVAHGEKLFF